A single sample is the source of the 24 T cell receptor beta chains below, sequenced in a study of OX40 agonist ivuxolimab in advanced cancers. Data came from immunoSEQ multiplex PCR; TCRdb stores just in-frame clones and leaves some out. The sample has 77,000 or so clones; approximately 84% are singletons. The sequences come from CD4+ or CD8+ T cells sorted from blood, collected in a trial of the OX40 agonist ivuxolimab. Receptors originate from an adult with an advanced solid tumor such as melanoma, head and neck, liver or kidney cancer.

Remarks on this clone: Different DNA sequences within this sample yield the same CDR3. The chain couples TRBV5-5 to TRBJ2-3; 7 bases are shared with TRBD1. The CDR3 contains 16 residues. Germline CDR1 and CDR2: SGHKS and YYEKEE (reference sequence). With V trimmed by 5 bases and J by 4 bases, 13 bases remained unmatched. CDR3 in DNA: TGTGCCAGCAGATTACGAACAGGGGCCAGTCCAGATACGCAGTATTTT. It codes for CASRLRTGASPDTQYF.

CDR3 protein: CASSYSHSGNTIYF. CDR3 DNA: TGTGCCAGCAGTTACTCGCACTCTGGAAACACCATATATTTT. The chain has TRBV6-5 and TRBJ1-3; D gene ambiguous. Trimming stripped 0 bases from V and 0 bases from J, with 3 bases between. CDR1 and CDR2 from the germline V gene are MNHEY and SVGAGI. The CDR3 has 14 amino acids.

This chain uses TRBV5-4 with TRBJ1-1; D is undetermined. Germline V lookup: CDR1 SGHNT, CDR2 YYREEE (reference sequence). Trimming removed 3 bases at V and 0 bases at J, with 15 bases between. The CDR3 has 16 amino acids. CDR3 sequence reads: CASSSRNGFMNTEAFF. The CDR3 coding sequence is TGTGCCAGCAGCTCCCGGAACGGTTTCATGAACACTGAAGCTTTCTTT.

Here the CDR3 DNA reads TGTGCCAGCAGTATTATTAACACTACAGGGGTGCTCACTGAAGCTTTCTTT. As protein: CASSIINTTGVLTEAFF. The gene calls are TRBV21-1 and TRBJ1-1; the table's D call, TRBD1, has no DNA check behind it. TRBV21-1 is an annotated pseudogene. The CDR3 runs to 17 residues.

The DNA for the CDR3 is TGTGCCAGCAGTTGGACAGGCGAAAACACCATATATTTT. This encodes CASSWTGENTIYF. The chain joins TRBV6-1 to TRBJ1-3, with 7 bases identical to TRBD1. Germline values: CDR1 MNHNS, CDR2 SASEGT. The CDR3 is 13 amino acids. Losses at the gene ends were 5 bases for V and 6 bases for J; bases not matched to a gene: 4.

In this sample, this clone is medium-sized (0.01 to 0.1%). In the same sample, other DNA sequences code for this CDR3. The gene calls are TRBV29-1 and TRBJ1-5; D ambiguous. The germline V and J ends were trimmed by 2 bases and 4 bases, with 6 bases remaining between them. Germline V lookup: CDR1 SQVTM, CDR2 ANQGSEA. The CDR3 extends over 12 amino acids. DNA for the CDR3: TGCAGCGTTGAAATTGGGAATCAGCCCCAGCATTTT. It yields the protein CSVEIGNQPQHF.

The CDR3, as DNA: TGCAGCGAGTCAGGGGGACGATGGGACAGGGGTCCAGATGATGGTCTCCGGGAGACCCAGTACTTC. Translated, it gives CSESGGRWDRGPDDGLRETQYF. The rearrangement links TRBV29-1 to TRBJ2-5, with TRBD1 matching over 10 bases. The CDR3 extends over 22 amino acids. CDR1 and CDR2 (germline): SQVTM, ANQGSEA. Unmatched junction bases numbered 34, after V lost 7 bases and J lost 5 bases.

The rearrangement uses TRBV2 and TRBJ2-7; D remains ambiguous. Trimming shortened V by 7 bases and J by 0 bases, and 10 bases separated the two germline ends. CDR1 is SNHLY and CDR2 is FYNNEI in the germline V gene. The CDR3 spans 13 residues. The CDR3 spells CASIEPASYEQYF. CDR3 in DNA: TGTGCCAGCATCGAACCTGCCTCCTACGAGCAGTACTTC.

The chain joins TRBV7-2 to TRBJ1-5; the D gene is possibly TRBD1 (6 bases). CDR3 length: 15 amino acids. Trimming removed 1 base from V and 2 bases from J, with 9 bases in between. Germline CDR1 reads SGHTA; CDR2 reads FQGNSA. In DNA form, the CDR3 reads TGTGCCAGCAGCTTAGTGGGGGGCGGCAATCAGCCCCAGCATTTT. As protein: CASSLVGGGNQPQHF.

This chain connects TRBV2 to TRBJ1-1; tentatively, D is TRBD1 (6 bases). CDR1 SNHLY and CDR2 FYNNEI come from the germline V gene. The CDR3 is made up of 15 amino acids. V was shortened by 7 bases and J by 2 bases, with 17 bases between the two germline ends. For the CDR3, the DNA is TGTGCCAGCATCCTACAGGGAACGCGTAACACTGAAGCTTTCTTT. Translation: CASILQGTRNTEAFF.

V is TRBV6-6 and J is TRBJ2-7, with 7 nucleotides matching TRBD1. The CDR3 is made up of 15 amino acids. Looked up from germline, CDR1 is MNHNY and CDR2 is SVGAGI (reference sequence). The ends lost 6 bases at V and 4 bases at J; junction bases unmatched: 12. CDR3 in amino acids: CASSSRQGPIYEQYF. The DNA of the CDR3 is TGTGCCAGCAGCTCCAGACAGGGTCCCATTTACGAGCAGTACTTC.

The J gene is TRBJ2-4, the V gene TRBV5-1, with TRBD2 matching 12 bases. Germline CDR1 is SGHRS and CDR2 is YFSETQ. After removal of 3 bases from V and 1 base from J, the junction contained 2 bases not matched to a gene. The CDR3 length is 16 residues. The CDR3 sequence is CASSSGLAGAKNIQYF. DNA of the CDR3: TGCGCCAGCAGCTCAGGACTAGCGGGGGCCAAAAACATTCAGTACTTC. The full variable domain, completed using reference TRBV5-1 and TRBJ2-4, is KAGVTQTPRYLIKTRGQQVTLSCSPISGHRSVSWYQQTPGQGLQFLFEYFSETQRNKGNFPGRFSGRQFSNSRSEMNVSTLELGDSALYLCASSSGLAGAKNIQYFGAGTRLSVL.

This chain uses TRBV30 with TRBJ1-1; D is undetermined. V was clipped by 1 base and J by 0 bases, with 9 bases between them. The CDR3 totals 14 residues. The V gene's germline CDR1 is GTSNPN and CDR2 SVGIG (reference sequence). The CDR3 is CAWSGGLLNTEAFF. The CDR3 DNA follows: TGTGCCTGGAGTGGTGGGTTGCTGAACACTGAAGCTTTCTTT. The full variable domain, completed using reference TRBV30 and TRBJ1-1, is SQTIHQWPATLVQPVGSPLSLECTVEGTSNPNLYWYRQAAGRGLQLLFYSVGIGQISSEVPQNLSASRPQDRQFILSSKKLLLSDSGFYLCAWSGGLLNTEAFFGQGTRLTVV.

This clone came up a few times. This rearrangement joins TRBV19 to TRBJ2-1; D may be TRBD2 (7 bases). The CDR3 length is 14 residues. Germline V gene sequence: CDR1 LNHDA, CDR2 SQIVND (reference sequence). Trimming cost V 11 bases and J 4 bases, with 18 bases left between them. Here the CDR3 DNA reads TGTGCCCCCCGGGGGGCTAGCTGTTACAATGAGCAGTTCTTC. Translating gives CAPRGASCYNEQFF.

The genes are TRBV11-2 and TRBJ2-1; 11 positions agree with TRBD2. The germline V gene encodes CDR1 SGHAT and CDR2 FQNNGV. With V trimmed by 5 bases and J by 4 bases, 7 bases remained unmatched. This CDR3 comprises 16 residues. The CDR3 DNA sequence: TGTGCCAGCAGCCCCCGACTAGCGGGATCGTACAATGAGCAGTTCTTC. Translation: CASSPRLAGSYNEQFF.

The V call is TRBV27, the J call TRBJ2-2; 13 bases match TRBD2. The ends lost 5 bases at V and 6 bases at J; junction bases unmatched: 3. The CDR3 loop spans 15 amino acids. Germline values: CDR1 MNHEY, CDR2 SMNVEV (reference sequence). CDR3 coding DNA: TGTGCCAGCAGTCCACTAGCGGGGGGGCCCGGGGAGCTGTTTTTT. Its translation is CASSPLAGGPGELFF.

This chain links TRBV18 with TRBJ2-7, with D tentatively TRBD2 (5 bases). Germline lookup yields CDR1 KGHSH and CDR2 LQKENI. There are 13 residues in the CDR3. Trimming removed 8 bases from V and 5 bases from J, with 16 bases in between. CDR3 nucleotides: TGTGCCAGCAGAGGGATTCTCGCCGACGAGCAGTACTTC. Its translation is CASRGILADEQYF.

J is TRBJ2-4 and V is TRBV7-2; D is possibly TRBD1 or TRBD2 (6 bases each). V was clipped by 3 bases and J by 8 bases, with 14 bases between them. Germline CDR1 is SGHTA and CDR2 is FQGNSA. The CDR3 is made up of 14 amino acids. In nucleotides, the CDR3 is TGTGCCAGCAGCTTCCTTAGGGGGGCAGACATTCAGTACTTC. Translation gives CASSFLRGADIQYF.

This clone has more than one count but fewer than ten. The chain uses TRBV9 and TRBJ2-7; D not resolved. The V end lost 0 bases, the J end lost 2 bases, and 6 bases lay between the germline ends. Germline V gene data show CDR1 as SGDLS and CDR2 as YYNGEE. This CDR3 has 13 amino acids. The DNA of the CDR3 is TGTGCCAGCAGCGTAGGACCAACCTACGAGCAGTACTTC. It is translated as CASSVGPTYEQYF.

The genes are TRBV18 and TRBJ1-1; a possible D gene is TRBD1 (6 bases). The CDR3 length is 15 residues. V was shortened by 3 bases and J by 1 base, with 12 bases between the two germline ends. Germline lookup yields CDR1 KGHSH and CDR2 LQKENI. The CDR3 loop is CASSPLGQTNTEAFF. CDR3 nucleotide sequence: TGTGCCAGCTCACCTCTTGGACAGACGAACACTGAAGCTTTCTTT.

The rearrangement uses TRBV5-1 and TRBJ2-5; 9 bases agree with TRBD1. The CDR3 length is 14 residues. Germline V gene lookup returns CDR1 SGHRS and CDR2 YFSETQ. V trimming: 4 bases; J trimming: 5 bases; junction bases outside the gene matches: 6. The CDR3: CASSTGTGQETQYF. As DNA, the CDR3 is TGCGCCAGCAGCACCGGGACAGGGCAGGAGACCCAGTACTTC.

The chain is built from TRBV19 and TRBJ2-1, with a possible D match to TRBD2 (6 bases). The CDR3 is 16 residues long. The V and J ends lost 1 base and 2 bases respectively, with 12 bases between them. Germline CDR1 and CDR2: LNHDA and SQIVND (reference sequence). CDR3 sequence: CASSIVASVTYNEQFF. The CDR3 nucleotides are TGTGCCAGTAGTATAGTGGCTAGCGTCACCTACAATGAGCAGTTCTTC.

The chain combines TRBV19 with TRBJ2-3; D uncertain. CDR1 and CDR2 (germline): LNHDA, SQIVND (reference sequence). V lost 3 bases to trimming and J lost 0 bases, with 7 bases between them. The CDR3 runs 14 residues. The CDR3 DNA is TGTGCCAGTAGTATCCAGGTTAGCACAGATACGCAGTATTTT. Its translation: CASSIQVSTDTQYF.

This clone was seen a few times. The gene calls are TRBV2 and TRBJ2-1; either TRBD1 or TRBD2 may fit D (6 bases each). The CDR3 runs 15 residues. Germline V lookup: CDR1 SNHLY, CDR2 FYNNEI. V lost 6 bases and J 7 bases, leaving 19 bases between the germline ends. In DNA, the CDR3 is TGTGCCAGCAGCGAATCTAGAGGGGGGTCTAATGAGCAGTTCTTC. Amino acids: CASSESRGGSNEQFF.